This T cell receptor beta chain was sequenced during a study of control samples from healthy donors and cancer patients. This CDR3 contains 12 residues. Trimming stripped 1 base from V and 8 bases from J, with 9 bases between. Germline V gives CDR1 SGHDT, CDR2 YYEEEE. The method was immunoSEQ multiplex PCR; TCRdb's version includes in-frame clones alone and lacks a portion of them. The sample has approximately 84,000 clones, roughly 91% seen once; the top ten hold around 14%. Material for sequencing was blood. The receptor's source is a man younger than 45 in good health. This chain connects TRBV5-6 to TRBJ1-1; D not certain. DNA for the CDR3: TGTGCCAGCAGCTTGTTGGGGAGAGAAGCTTTCTTT. Its translation: CASSLLGREAFF. Supplemented by reference TRBV5-6 and TRBJ1-1, the full variable domain reads DAGVTQSPTHLIKTRGQQVTLRCSPKSGHDTVSWYQQALGQGPQFIFQYYEEEERQRGNFPDRFSGHQFPNYSSELNVNALLLGDSALYLCASSLLGREAFFGQGTRLTVV.